A selection of T cell receptor beta chains follows, all from one sample in a study of early T cells in non-severe SARS-CoV-2 infection. TCRdb reprocessed the 5' RACE reads with MiXCR, giving one entry per CDR3 protein. This sample carries about 55,000 distinct CDR3 sequences, about 16% of them seen once, and the ten largest clones take approximately 11%. The specimen was whole blood, collected at baseline. These receptors originate from an adult who was a healthcare worker with PCR-confirmed SARS-CoV-2 infection or an uninfected control (not recorded which). The CDR3 runs from the conserved cysteine through the conserved F or W. A D gene is named only where the DNA matches it firmly. The listing skips clone size in some rows; elsewhere it reads once, few, many or a size class.

v_gene	d_gene	j_gene	abundance	CDR3nt	CDR3aa
TRBV11-3	.	TRBJ2-3	few	TGTGCCAGCAGCTTAGCGCAGGGCGTTTCTTCAGATACGCAGTATTTT	CASSLAQGVSSDTQYF
TRBV24-1	.	TRBJ2-3	.	TGTGCCACCAGTGATCCCCAGGGGGGATATGGTACGCAGTATTTT	CATSDPQGGYGTQYF
TRBV10-3	.	TRBJ1-2	few	TGTGCCGTACACAATGGGAACTATGGCTACACCTTC	CAVHNGNYGYTF
TRBV6-1	.	TRBJ1-4	many	TGTGCCAGCAGTGTGGACGGGAATGAAAAACTGTTTTTT	CASSVDGNEKLFF
TRBV7-2	TRBD1	TRBJ1-1	few	TGTGCCAGCAGCTCAGACAGGGGATTTGAAGCTTTCTTT	CASSSDRGFEAFF
TRBV7-8	TRBD1	TRBJ2-7	few	TGTGCCAGCAGCCTAAGGACAGGGAAAAACGAGCAGTACTTC	CASSLRTGKNEQYF
TRBV6-2/TRBV6-3	TRBD2	TRBJ2-5	.	TGTGCCAGCAGTGGGCCCGGGAGGGAGACCCAGTACTTC	CASSGPGRETQYF
TRBV2	.	TRBJ2-6	.	TGTGCCAGCAGCTTTAACAGGGCTGGGGCCAACGTCCTGACTTTC	CASSFNRAGANVLTF
TRBV6-5	TRBD1	TRBJ2-3	few	TGTGCCAGCAGTACAGGGGTCCCAGATACGCAGTATTTT	CASSTGVPDTQYF
TRBV9	.	TRBJ1-1	.	TGTGCCAGCAGCGTAGTGGACCACAGGCGGACTGAAGCTTTCTTT	CASSVVDHRRTEAFF
TRBV12-3/TRBV12-4	.	TRBJ1-6	medium-sized	TGTGCCAGCAGTTCGGGGTCGCCAAGTTCACCCCTCCACTTT	CASSSGSPSSPLHF
TRBV7-2	.	TRBJ1-5	.	TGTGCCAGCAGCCCCTGGGGCAATCAGCCCCAGCATTTT	CASSPWGNQPQHF